Listed below are T cell receptor beta chains from one sample, sequenced in a study of T cell responses to AZD1222 COVID-19 vaccine. Clones were read by immunoSEQ multiplex PCR, and TCRdb kept only the in-frame ones, dropping some. The sample contains roughly 120,000 clones, more than 70% of which appear only once. The sample consisted of peripheral blood, taken 28 days after the second AZD1222 dose. Receptors originate from an adult who received the AZD1222 COVID-19 vaccine. CDR3s include the opening cysteine and the closing phenylalanine or tryptophan. D genes are given only for firm matches. Clone size is not always given. Where it is, it says once, few, many or a class for expanded clones.

d_gene: -
j_gene: TRBJ2-1
v_gene: TRBV27
abundance: -
CDR3nt: TGTGCCAGCATAGGATGGGATGAGCAGTTCTTC
CDR3aa: CASIGWDEQFF

d_gene: TRBD2
j_gene: TRBJ2-5
v_gene: TRBV27
abundance: -
CDR3nt: TGTGCCAGCAGCAAACGGACTAGCGGGGTCCAAGAGACCCAGTACTTC
CDR3aa: CASSKRTSGVQETQYF

d_gene: TRBD2
j_gene: TRBJ2-2
v_gene: TRBV7-6
abundance: -
CDR3nt: TGTGCCAGTACGAAGCGGGAGAACACCGGGGAGCTGTTTTTT
CDR3aa: CASTKRENTGELFF

d_gene: -
j_gene: TRBJ2-1
v_gene: TRBV7-6
abundance: -
CDR3nt: TGTGCCAGCAGTCCTGCCGTGGGCGGGCAGTTCTTC
CDR3aa: CASSPAVGGQFF

d_gene: -
j_gene: TRBJ2-1
v_gene: TRBV7-9
abundance: -
CDR3nt: TGTGCCAGCAGCTCTATGTCGGACAACTACAATGAGCAGTTCTTC
CDR3aa: CASSSMSDNYNEQFF

d_gene: TRBD1
j_gene: TRBJ2-7
v_gene: TRBV28
abundance: -
CDR3nt: TGTGCCAGCACCTCGCCCGGGACAGGGGCCTACGAGCAGTACTTC
CDR3aa: CASTSPGTGAYEQYF

d_gene: -
j_gene: TRBJ2-7
v_gene: TRBV5-5
abundance: once
CDR3nt: TGTGCCAGCAGCATTCAACCGGGACTGAATACCTACGAGCAGTACTTC
CDR3aa: CASSIQPGLNTYEQYF

d_gene: -
j_gene: TRBJ2-6
v_gene: TRBV11-3
abundance: -
CDR3nt: TGTGCCAGCAGCTTACACAGCTCTGGGGCCAACGTCCTGACTTTC
CDR3aa: CASSLHSSGANVLTF

d_gene: TRBD1
j_gene: TRBJ2-1
v_gene: TRBV9
abundance: -
CDR3nt: TGTGCCAGCAGCGCCCCCGGGACAGGGGTATACAATGAGCAGTTCTTC
CDR3aa: CASSAPGTGVYNEQFF

d_gene: TRBD2
j_gene: TRBJ2-1
v_gene: TRBV19
abundance: few
CDR3nt: TGTGCCAGTAGGGTGACTAGCGGTTCCTACAATGAGCAGTTCTTC
CDR3aa: CASRVTSGSYNEQFF

d_gene: -
j_gene: TRBJ2-5
v_gene: TRBV3-1/TRBV3-2
abundance: -
CDR3nt: TGTGCCAGCACCCTACTAGGTTTTCAAGAGACCCAGTACTTC
CDR3aa: CASTLLGFQETQYF

d_gene: -
j_gene: TRBJ1-2
v_gene: TRBV7-2
abundance: once
CDR3nt: TGTGCCAGCAGCTCCTCAGCGCTCTATGGCTACACCTTC
CDR3aa: CASSSSALYGYTF

d_gene: -
j_gene: TRBJ2-1
v_gene: TRBV2
abundance: -
CDR3nt: TGTGCCAGCAGTGATAGGCGGGGATACAATGAGCAGTTCTTC
CDR3aa: CASSDRRGYNEQFF

d_gene: -
j_gene: TRBJ1-1
v_gene: TRBV4-1
abundance: -
CDR3nt: TGCGCCAGCAGCCAGGTTCGGGGCAAGGGAGCTTTCTTT
CDR3aa: CASSQVRGKGAFF

d_gene: -
j_gene: TRBJ2-2
v_gene: TRBV29-1
abundance: -
CDR3nt: TGCAGCGTTTGGGTGGACACCGGGGAGCTGTTTTTT
CDR3aa: CSVWVDTGELFF

d_gene: TRBD2
j_gene: TRBJ2-3
v_gene: TRBV27
abundance: -
CDR3nt: TGTGCCAGCAGTTTCGGGGGGGGTAGAGATACGCAGTATTTT
CDR3aa: CASSFGGGRDTQYF

d_gene: TRBD2
j_gene: TRBJ2-1
v_gene: TRBV4-1
abundance: once
CDR3nt: TGCGCCAGCAGCCACGCGGGACTAGGCAGCTCCTACAATGAGCAGTTCTTC
CDR3aa: CASSHAGLGSSYNEQFF

d_gene: -
j_gene: TRBJ1-5
v_gene: TRBV7-2
abundance: -
CDR3nt: TGTGCCAGCAGCCTCCGGGGCAATCAGCCCCAGCATTTT
CDR3aa: CASSLRGNQPQHF

d_gene: -
j_gene: TRBJ2-1
v_gene: TRBV19
abundance: -
CDR3nt: TGTGCCAGTAGCCAGGGGAGGCGCAATGAGCAGTTCTTC
CDR3aa: CASSQGRRNEQFF

d_gene: -
j_gene: TRBJ1-1
v_gene: TRBV11-2
abundance: -
CDR3nt: TGTGCCAGCACCCCCACCGATGGGGCTTTCTTT
CDR3aa: CASTPTDGAFF

d_gene: -
j_gene: TRBJ2-3
v_gene: TRBV7-2
abundance: -
CDR3nt: TGTGCCAGCAGTATTAGCACAGATACGCAGTATTTT
CDR3aa: CASSISTDTQYF

d_gene: TRBD1
j_gene: TRBJ2-3
v_gene: TRBV7-9
abundance: -
CDR3nt: TGTGCCAGCAGACCGATGGAGGACAGGGACTCGGGAGATACGCAGTATTTT
CDR3aa: CASRPMEDRDSGDTQYF

d_gene: TRBD1
j_gene: TRBJ1-5
v_gene: TRBV28
abundance: -
CDR3nt: TGTGCCAGCAGTTTATTCGGGACAGGGTGGAGCAATCAGCCCCAGCATTTT
CDR3aa: CASSLFGTGWSNQPQHF

d_gene: -
j_gene: TRBJ1-1
v_gene: TRBV19
abundance: -
CDR3nt: TGTGCCAGTAGTATAGATTCCCCACTGAGGAACACTGAAGCTTTCTTT
CDR3aa: CASSIDSPLRNTEAFF

d_gene: -
j_gene: TRBJ2-3
v_gene: TRBV7-3
abundance: -
CDR3nt: TGTGCCAGCAGCTTAAGTCTCGACCAACGATGGTATTTT
CDR3aa: CASSLSLDQRWYF

d_gene: -
j_gene: TRBJ2-3
v_gene: TRBV3-1/TRBV3-2
abundance: once
CDR3nt: TGTGCCAGCAGCCAAGATAACGTGGGGGGTACGCAGTATTTT
CDR3aa: CASSQDNVGGTQYF

d_gene: -
j_gene: TRBJ1-2
v_gene: TRBV6-5
abundance: -
CDR3nt: TGTGCCAGCGTAGTAAAGGGGCAGATTGGAGGCTACACCTTC
CDR3aa: CASVVKGQIGGYTF

d_gene: -
j_gene: TRBJ1-1
v_gene: TRBV5-5
abundance: -
CDR3nt: TGTGCCAGCAGCTTGTCTCGGTCTACTTGGGTCACTGAAGCTTTCTTT
CDR3aa: CASSLSRSTWVTEAFF

d_gene: TRBD1
j_gene: TRBJ2-2
v_gene: TRBV19
abundance: -
CDR3nt: TGTGCCAGTACCATGACAGGGCCCACCGGGGAGCTGTTTTTT
CDR3aa: CASTMTGPTGELFF

d_gene: TRBD2
j_gene: TRBJ2-7
v_gene: TRBV7-2
abundance: once
CDR3nt: TGTGCCAGCAGCCCTCTGCCGGGGGGGGACTACGAGCAGTACTTC
CDR3aa: CASSPLPGGDYEQYF

d_gene: -
j_gene: TRBJ2-7
v_gene: TRBV12-3/TRBV12-4
abundance: -
CDR3nt: TGTGCCAGCAGTTATTACAGGGTTTACGAGCAGTACTTC
CDR3aa: CASSYYRVYEQYF

d_gene: TRBD2
j_gene: TRBJ2-3
v_gene: TRBV9
abundance: -
CDR3nt: TGTGCCAGCAGCCCCGACCCCCTAGCGGCTTCAGATACGCAGTATTTT
CDR3aa: CASSPDPLAASDTQYF

d_gene: -
j_gene: TRBJ2-3
v_gene: TRBV6-2/TRBV6-3
abundance: -
CDR3nt: TGTGCCAGCAGCCCCGGACTCTCCGGGGATACGCAGTATTTT
CDR3aa: CASSPGLSGDTQYF

d_gene: TRBD1
j_gene: TRBJ1-2
v_gene: TRBV7-9
abundance: few
CDR3nt: TGTGCCAGCAGCCCTCCGGGACAGGGGGCGCGGGGCTACACCTTC
CDR3aa: CASSPPGQGARGYTF

d_gene: -
j_gene: TRBJ1-2
v_gene: TRBV27
abundance: -
CDR3nt: TGTGCCAGCAGTCCTGCAGGGGTGCACTATGGCTACACCTTC
CDR3aa: CASSPAGVHYGYTF

d_gene: -
j_gene: TRBJ2-7
v_gene: TRBV6-5
abundance: -
CDR3nt: TGTGCCAGCAGTTCCCCAACCCTCAGCTCCTACGAGCAGTACTTC
CDR3aa: CASSSPTLSSYEQYF

d_gene: -
j_gene: TRBJ2-1
v_gene: TRBV7-3
abundance: -
CDR3nt: TGTGCCAGCAGCCTCGACTGGAATGAGCAGTTCTTC
CDR3aa: CASSLDWNEQFF

d_gene: -
j_gene: TRBJ1-1
v_gene: TRBV7-2
abundance: -
CDR3nt: TGTGCCAGCAGCTTAGCCCCAGGGTTGTGGACTGAAGCTTTCTTT
CDR3aa: CASSLAPGLWTEAFF

d_gene: -
j_gene: TRBJ1-1
v_gene: TRBV7-3
abundance: -
CDR3nt: TGTGCCAGCAGCTTTAACGGTGGAGGGAACACTGAAGCTTTCTTT
CDR3aa: CASSFNGGGNTEAFF

d_gene: -
j_gene: TRBJ1-5
v_gene: TRBV19
abundance: -
CDR3nt: TGTGCCAGTAGCCCCTCCCTATCGAGCAATCAGCCCCAGCATTTT
CDR3aa: CASSPSLSSNQPQHF

d_gene: -
j_gene: TRBJ1-2
v_gene: TRBV27
abundance: -
CDR3nt: TGTGCCAGCAGTGAAGTGGGGGGGTATGGCTACACCTTC
CDR3aa: CASSEVGGYGYTF

d_gene: TRBD1
j_gene: TRBJ1-1
v_gene: TRBV7-8
abundance: -
CDR3nt: TGTGCCAGCCGACCCTATTCGGGACAGACGAACACTGAAGCTTTCTTT
CDR3aa: CASRPYSGQTNTEAFF

d_gene: -
j_gene: TRBJ2-1
v_gene: TRBV6-5
abundance: -
CDR3nt: TGTGCCAGCAGTTTGGGTTACAATGAGCAGTTCTTC
CDR3aa: CASSLGYNEQFF